This paragraph reports one T cell receptor (beta chain). What it binds is unknown. TCRdb keeps only in-frame clones here, not all; method: immunoSEQ multiplex PCR. The sample includes 120,000 to 150,000 clones, approximately 89% of them seen just once. The sample comes from a study of cytomegalovirus exposure and HLA in healthy donors. Study-level points and caveats: A few CMV-associated chains proved CMV antigen-specific in vitro.

The CDR3 is made up of 15 amino acids. Per germline, CDR1 LNHDA and CDR2 SQIVND (reference sequence). V shed 5 bases, J shed 1 base, and the junction held 5 bases outside the gene matches. Sample: PBMCs. The rearrangement joins TRBV19 to TRBJ2-3; 8 bases are shared with TRBD2. The receptor was isolated from a man aged 18 to 30 in good health and CMV-seronegative. This chain's CDR3 is CASSAKAGGTDTQYF. The CDR3 DNA follows: TGTGCCAGTAGTGCCAAAGCGGGGGGCACAGATACGCAGTATTTT.